The 13 T cell receptor beta chains in this list originate from one sample, sequenced in a study of T cells after yellow fever vaccination. TCRdb re-called the 5' RACE reads with MiXCR, one entry per CDR3 protein. The table records 230,000 or so distinct CDR3 sequences, around 6.7% of them present only once. The input for sequencing was CD4+ T cells sorted from PBMCs, taken on the day of the yellow fever booster vaccination. The receptors originated from a man aged 25 to 45 who received the YFV17D yellow fever vaccine.

This clonotype was picked up many times. The rearrangement joins TRBV7-2 to TRBJ2-5, with D possibly matching TRBD2 (5 bases). V dropped 0 bases and J dropped 4 bases, with 6 bases sitting between them. The CDR3 totals 13 residues. CDR1 SGHTA and CDR2 FQGNSA come from the germline V gene. CDR3: CASSLAAGETQYF. CDR3 nucleotide sequence: TGTGCCAGCAGCTTAGCGGCGGGAGAGACCCAGTACTTC.

This clonotype was observed many times. This chain connects TRBV7-8 to TRBJ2-1, with 8 nucleotides matching TRBD2. Germline CDR1 is SGHVS and CDR2 is FQNEAQ. The trim removed 8 bases at V and 10 bases at J, leaving 10 bases unmatched. This CDR3 contains 13 residues. CDR3 in DNA: TGTGCCAGCCAGGCGGGGGGCCGTATGGAGCAGTTCTTC. The encoded protein is CASQAGGRMEQFF.

This clonotype was counted only a few times. The V call is TRBV27, the J call TRBJ2-1, with D perhaps being TRBD1 or TRBD2 (5 bases each). The germline V gene encodes CDR1 MNHEY and CDR2 SMNVEV (reference sequence). V lost 2 bases, J lost 6 bases, and 14 bases lay in between. CDR3 length: 15 amino acids. CDR3 nucleotide sequence: TGTGCCAGCAGTTTACGAGGGGTTCTTAGCAATGAGCAGTTCTTC. The encoded protein is CASSLRGVLSNEQFF.

This chain joins TRBV20-1 and TRBJ2-1; D may be TRBD2 (6 bases). CDR1 and CDR2 from the germline V gene are DFQATT and SNEGSKA (reference sequence). CDR3 size: 13 residues. Trimming pared 0 bases from V and 9 bases from J, leaving 12 bases between. The DNA for the CDR3 is TGCAGTGCTAGAGATTGGGGGGTGGGTGAGCAGTTCTTC. It codes for CSARDWGVGEQFF.

This clonotype was detected a few times. The chain recombines TRBV5-1 with TRBJ2-2, with D maybe TRBD1 (5 bases). This CDR3 is built from 15 residues. Trimming removed 3 bases at V and 0 bases at J, with 9 bases between. Per the germline V gene, CDR1 is SGHRS and CDR2 is YFSETQ. The DNA for the CDR3 is TGCGCCAGCAGCTCGACAGCTTCGAACACCGGGGAGCTGTTTTTT. Translated: CASSSTASNTGELFF.

The chain employs TRBV7-2 and TRBJ2-3; 9 nucleotides line up with TRBD1. The germline V gene encodes CDR1 SGHTA and CDR2 FQGNSA. With 7 bases clipped from V and 1 base from J, the junction kept 3 bases outside the gene matches. The CDR3 contains 14 residues. Here the CDR3 reads CASNWDRGTDTQYF. In DNA form, the CDR3 reads TGTGCCAGCAACTGGGACAGGGGCACAGATACGCAGTATTTT.

The chain recombines TRBV30 with TRBJ2-3; D uncertain. Germline lookup yields CDR1 GTSNPN and CDR2 SVGIG (reference sequence). The CDR3 has 15 amino acids. Trimming removed 6 bases at V and 0 bases at J, with 16 bases between. The CDR3 spells CACCLRQPSTDTQYF. The CDR3, as DNA: TGTGCCTGCTGTTTAAGGCAGCCCAGCACAGATACGCAGTATTTT. Drawing the rest from reference TRBV30 and TRBJ2-3, the complete variable domain is SQTIHQWPATLVQPVGSPLSLECTVEGTSNPNLYWYRQAAGRGLQLLFYSVGIGQISSEVPQNLSASRPQDRQFILSSKKLLLSDSGFYLCACCLRQPSTDTQYFGPGTRLTVL.

On this clonotype: One end of the junction varies from germline; a read error may be responsible. V gene TRBV2 combines with J gene TRBJ2-1, with D perhaps given as TRBD1 or TRBD2 (5 bases each). The CDR3 contains 14 residues. Germline CDR1 is SNHLY and CDR2 is FYNNEI. The CDR3 is CATRRDHSYNEQLF. In nucleotides, the CDR3 is TGTGCCACCCGCCGGGACCACTCCTACAATGAGCAGTTATTC.

V gene TRBV11-2 combines with J gene TRBJ2-7; no clear D gene. The germline gives CDR1 SGHAT, CDR2 FQNNGV. The CDR3 runs to 16 residues. V was trimmed by 0 bases and J by 2 bases, leaving 14 bases between them. The CDR3 spells CASSLDWLASTYEQYF. In nucleotides, the CDR3 is TGTGCCAGCAGCTTAGATTGGTTAGCATCCACCTACGAGCAGTACTTC.

This clonotype was observed a handful of times. The chain has TRBV14 and TRBJ2-7; D is possibly TRBD1 (5 bases). The CDR3 totals 16 residues. V lost 4 bases, J lost 3 bases, and 19 bases lay in between. Looked up from germline, CDR1 is SGHDN and CDR2 is FVKESK. The CDR3 sequence: CASSRSGQTKIYEQYF. As DNA, the CDR3 is TGTGCCAGCAGCCGGTCTGGACAAACGAAGATCTACGAGCAGTACTTC.

This clonotype was detected ten times or more. The rearrangement joins TRBV5-1 to TRBJ1-1, with D perhaps matching TRBD1 (5 bases). Trimming took off 2 bases at V and 5 bases at J, with 19 bases between the two ends. Germline V gene data show CDR1 as SGHRS and CDR2 as YFSETQ. This CDR3 spans 16 amino acids. CDR3 DNA: TGCGCCAGCAGCTTACAACCCCAGGGTACTCCTACTGAAGCTTTCTTT. Translating it yields CASSLQPQGTPTEAFF. Looking up the rest from reference TRBV5-1 and TRBJ1-1 gives the full variable domain: KAGVTQTPRYLIKTRGQQVTLSCSPISGHRSVSWYQQTPGQGLQFLFEYFSETQRNKGNFPGRFSGRQFSNSRSEMNVSTLELGDSALYLCASSLQPQGTPTEAFFGQGTRLTVV.

The chain carries TRBV28 and TRBJ1-1, with 8 bases matching TRBD1. The CDR3 is 14 residues long. Trimming at V came to 7 bases and at J to 1 base, leaving 5 bases not matched to a gene. Germline V gene lookup returns CDR1 MDHEN and CDR2 SYDVKM. CDR3 bases: TGTGCCAGCACCAGACAGGGGAGGAACACTGAAGCTTTCTTT. Its translation: CASTRQGRNTEAFF.

This clonotype was seen more than once but under ten times. The rearrangement uses TRBV7-3 and TRBJ2-7; D could derive from TRBD1 or TRBD2 (5 bases each). V shed 1 base and J shed 0 bases, with 10 bases lying between them. Germline CDR1 and CDR2: SGHTA and FQGTGA. This CDR3 has 15 amino acids. CDR3 sequence: CASSLIGGVSYEQYF. The CDR3 bases are TGTGCCAGCAGCTTAATTGGGGGAGTCTCCTACGAGCAGTACTTC.